This TCR beta chain emerged from a study of blood T cells in healthy people across ages. Every donor gave roughly 9.2 milliliters of peripheral blood. Through a sample-barcoded 5' primer and a J-beta primer mix, a second PCR was run for roughly 6 to 12 cycles. TCRdb re-called the 5' RACE reads through MiXCR, storing one row per CDR3 protein. The sample consists of hundreds of thousands of distinct CDR3 sequences, 20% to 30% of them appearing once. Trimming at V came to 4 bases and at J to 5 bases, leaving 7 bases not matched to a gene. CDR1 and CDR2 from the germline V gene are MNHEY and SVGAGI. This CDR3 contains 14 residues. The sample was also linked to a second study, of T cells of mothers and their children.

The sequence derives from a boy aged 5-17 years in good health. Sample: blood. This chain uses TRBV6-5 with TRBJ2-7; 8 positions agree with TRBD1. DNA of the CDR3: TGTGCCAGCAGTTCCGGGACAGGATTGCACGAGCAGTACTTC. It yields the protein CASSSGTGLHEQYF.